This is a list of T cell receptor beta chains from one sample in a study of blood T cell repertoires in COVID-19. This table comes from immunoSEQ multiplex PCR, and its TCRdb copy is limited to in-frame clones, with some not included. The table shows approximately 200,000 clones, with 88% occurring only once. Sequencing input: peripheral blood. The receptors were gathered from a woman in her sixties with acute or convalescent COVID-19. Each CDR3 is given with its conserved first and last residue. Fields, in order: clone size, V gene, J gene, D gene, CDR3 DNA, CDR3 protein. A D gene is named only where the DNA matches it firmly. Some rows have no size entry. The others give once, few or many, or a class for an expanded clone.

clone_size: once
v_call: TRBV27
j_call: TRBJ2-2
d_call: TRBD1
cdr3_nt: TGTGCCAGCAGGTCACCCACCGGGACAGGCCGGCACGGGGAGCTGTTTTTT
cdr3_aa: CASRSPTGTGRHGELFF

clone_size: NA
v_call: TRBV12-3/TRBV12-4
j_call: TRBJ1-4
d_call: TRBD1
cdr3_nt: TGTGCCACCCGGAAAGGGGGCATTGAAAAACTGTTTTTT
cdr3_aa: CATRKGGIEKLFF

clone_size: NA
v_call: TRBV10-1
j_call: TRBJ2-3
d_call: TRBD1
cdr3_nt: TGCGCCAGCAGTGAAGGGACAGGGCCCCTTCGCACAGATACGCAGTATTTT
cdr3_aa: CASSEGTGPLRTDTQYF

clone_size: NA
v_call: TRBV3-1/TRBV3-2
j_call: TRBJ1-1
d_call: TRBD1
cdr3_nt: TGTGCCAGCAGCCTCCGGGACAGGGAGGGATTCACTGAAGCTTTCTTT
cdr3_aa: CASSLRDREGFTEAFF

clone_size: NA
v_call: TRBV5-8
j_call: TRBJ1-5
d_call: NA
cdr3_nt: TGTGCCAGCAGTTGGCAGGGGAATCAGCCCCAGCATTTT
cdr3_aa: CASSWQGNQPQHF

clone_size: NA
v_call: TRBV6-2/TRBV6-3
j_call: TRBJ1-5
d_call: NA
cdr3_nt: TGTGCCAGCAGTGACAGGCCCTATCAGCCCCAGCATTTT
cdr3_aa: CASSDRPYQPQHF

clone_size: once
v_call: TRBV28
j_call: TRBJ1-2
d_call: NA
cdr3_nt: TGTGCCAGCAGGACTGGGAGAGGACTATATGGCTACACCTTC
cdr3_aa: CASRTGRGLYGYTF

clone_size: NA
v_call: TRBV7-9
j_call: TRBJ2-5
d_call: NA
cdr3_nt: TGTGCCAGCATCCCCAAGGAGCGGAGGGAAGGAGGAGAGACCCAGTACTTC
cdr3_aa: CASIPKERREGGETQYF

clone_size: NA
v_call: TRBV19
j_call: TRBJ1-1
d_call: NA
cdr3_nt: TGTGCCAGTAGTACCCTAGACGGCGGCACTGAAGCTTTCTTT
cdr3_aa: CASSTLDGGTEAFF

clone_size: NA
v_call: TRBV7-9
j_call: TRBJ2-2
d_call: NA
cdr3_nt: TGTGCCAGCAGACTCCCTTCCTCACGGTCGAACACCGGGGAGCTGTTTTTT
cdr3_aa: CASRLPSSRSNTGELFF

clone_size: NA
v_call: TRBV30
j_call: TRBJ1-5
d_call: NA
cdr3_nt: TGTGCCTGGAGTAACTGGGGGCTTAACAATCAGCCCCAGCATTTT
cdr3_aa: CAWSNWGLNNQPQHF

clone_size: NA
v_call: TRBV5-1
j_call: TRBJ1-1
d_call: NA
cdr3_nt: TGCGCCAGCAGCTTGGACAGGGCCGGCACTGAAGCTTTCTTT
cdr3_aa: CASSLDRAGTEAFF

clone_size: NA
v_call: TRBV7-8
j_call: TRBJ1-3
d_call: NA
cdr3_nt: TGTGCCAGCACAAGGGGCGGCTTCGGAAACACCATATATTTT
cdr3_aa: CASTRGGFGNTIYF

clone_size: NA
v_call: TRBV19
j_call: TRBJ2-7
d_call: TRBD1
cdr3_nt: TGTGCCAGTAGGATACAGGGGTCCAACGAGCAGTACTTC
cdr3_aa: CASRIQGSNEQYF

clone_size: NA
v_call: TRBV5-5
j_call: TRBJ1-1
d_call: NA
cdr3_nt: TGTGCCAGCAGCTTGGGGCAGGGAGGGAACACTGAAGCTTTCTTT
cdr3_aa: CASSLGQGGNTEAFF

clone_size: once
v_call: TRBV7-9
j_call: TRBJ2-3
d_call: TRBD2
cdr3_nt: TGTGCCAGCAGCTTAACCTTAGCGGGAGCGGGAGATACGCAGTATTTT
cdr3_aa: CASSLTLAGAGDTQYF

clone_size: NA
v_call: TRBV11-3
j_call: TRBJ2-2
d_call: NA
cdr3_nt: TGTGCCGGGCGGAGGGTAATGTCGGGCACCGGGGAGCTGTTTTTT
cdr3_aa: CAGRRVMSGTGELFF

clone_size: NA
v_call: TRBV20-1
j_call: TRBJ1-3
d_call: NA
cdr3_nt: TGCAGTGCTAGACAGGGAAACACCATATATTTT
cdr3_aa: CSARQGNTIYF

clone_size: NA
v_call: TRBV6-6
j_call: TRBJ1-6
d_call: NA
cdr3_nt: TGTGCCAGCAGTTACTCGTATGGGAGGGATAATTCACCCCTCCACTTT
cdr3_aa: CASSYSYGRDNSPLHF

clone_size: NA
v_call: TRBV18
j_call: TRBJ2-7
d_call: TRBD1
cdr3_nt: TGTGCCAGCTCGTCCGGACAGGGAGCGATAGCCTCCTACGAGCAGTACTTC
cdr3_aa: CASSSGQGAIASYEQYF

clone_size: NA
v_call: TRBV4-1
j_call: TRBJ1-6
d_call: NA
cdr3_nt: TGCGCCAGCAGCCTAAGGGAGGAAAACAATTCACCCCTCCACTTT
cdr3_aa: CASSLREENNSPLHF

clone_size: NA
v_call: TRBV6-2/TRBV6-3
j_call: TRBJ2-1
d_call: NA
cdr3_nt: TGTGCCAGCAGTCGGGGGACTGAGCAGTTCTTC
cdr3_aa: CASSRGTEQFF

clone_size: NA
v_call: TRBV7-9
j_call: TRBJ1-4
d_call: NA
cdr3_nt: TGTGCCAGCAGCTTACCTCTCCCATGGGGCATTGTTGAAAAACTGTTTTTT
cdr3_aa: CASSLPLPWGIVEKLFF

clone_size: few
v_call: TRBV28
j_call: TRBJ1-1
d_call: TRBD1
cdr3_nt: TGTGCCAGCAGTTTCACCGGACAGGGGACGGCTTTCTTT
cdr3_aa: CASSFTGQGTAFF

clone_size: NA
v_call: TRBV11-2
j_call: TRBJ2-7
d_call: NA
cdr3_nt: TGTGCCAGCAGCCTAGGGGCCTACAGCTCCTACGAGCAGTACTTC
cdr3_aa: CASSLGAYSSYEQYF

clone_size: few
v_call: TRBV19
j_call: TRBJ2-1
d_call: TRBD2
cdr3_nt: TGTGCCAGTAGTATGGCCTCGGGAGGGCCGTGGAATGAGCAGTTCTTC
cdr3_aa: CASSMASGGPWNEQFF

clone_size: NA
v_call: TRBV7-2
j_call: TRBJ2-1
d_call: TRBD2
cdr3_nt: TGTGCCAGCAGCTTAAGGCCCCGGGGACTAGCGGTACATGAGCAGTTCTTC
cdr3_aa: CASSLRPRGLAVHEQFF

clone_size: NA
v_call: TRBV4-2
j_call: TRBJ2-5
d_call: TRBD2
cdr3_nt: TGTGCCAGCAGCCAAGGGAGTAGCGGGCAAGAGACCCAGTACTTC
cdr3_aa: CASSQGSSGQETQYF

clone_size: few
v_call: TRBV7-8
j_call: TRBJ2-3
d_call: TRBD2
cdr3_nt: TGTGCCAGCAGCTTAGTCGGCGGGGGGGCCTCTGGGACAGATACGCAGTATTTT
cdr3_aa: CASSLVGGGASGTDTQYF

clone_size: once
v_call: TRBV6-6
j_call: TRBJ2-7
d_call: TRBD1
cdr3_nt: TGTGCCAGCAGTCCCTCCCGCCTAGGGGGCTCTGGCGAGCAGTACTTC
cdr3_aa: CASSPSRLGGSGEQYF

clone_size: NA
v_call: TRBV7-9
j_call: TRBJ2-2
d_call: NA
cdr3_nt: TGTGCCAGCAGCTTAGCCCCCCAGCGGCTGTACTACACCGGGGAGCTGTTTTTT
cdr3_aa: CASSLAPQRLYYTGELFF

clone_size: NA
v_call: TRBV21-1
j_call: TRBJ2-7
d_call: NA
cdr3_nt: TGTGCCAGCAGCAAAACAGGGACCCCCTACGAGCAGTACTTC
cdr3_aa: CASSKTGTPYEQYF

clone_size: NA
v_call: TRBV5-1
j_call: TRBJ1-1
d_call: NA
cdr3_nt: TGCGCCAGCAGCGACGAGAGGACAGAGTGGACTGAAGCTTTCTTT
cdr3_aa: CASSDERTEWTEAFF

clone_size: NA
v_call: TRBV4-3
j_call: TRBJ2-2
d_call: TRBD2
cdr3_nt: TGCGCCAGCAGCCAAGTCCTTAGCGGGAGAGCGAACACCGGGGAGCTGTTTTTT
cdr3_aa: CASSQVLSGRANTGELFF

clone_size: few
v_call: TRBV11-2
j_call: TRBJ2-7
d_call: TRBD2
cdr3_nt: TGTGCCAGCACCATTGAAGTTCTAGCGGCCTACGAGCAGTACTTC
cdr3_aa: CASTIEVLAAYEQYF

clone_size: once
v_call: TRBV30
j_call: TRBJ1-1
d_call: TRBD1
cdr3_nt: TGTGCCTGGAGTGCCCCGACAGGGAGGACTGAAGCTTTCTTT
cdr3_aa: CAWSAPTGRTEAFF

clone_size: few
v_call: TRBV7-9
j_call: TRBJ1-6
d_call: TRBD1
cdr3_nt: TGTGCCAGCAGCATGGGACAGGAGAATTCACCCCTCCACTTT
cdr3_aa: CASSMGQENSPLHF

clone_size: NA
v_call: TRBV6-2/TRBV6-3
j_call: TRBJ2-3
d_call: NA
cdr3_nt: TGTGCCAGCAGTCCAAGCACAGATACGCAGTATTTT
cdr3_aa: CASSPSTDTQYF

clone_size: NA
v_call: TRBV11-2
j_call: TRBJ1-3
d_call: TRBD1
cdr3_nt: TGTGCCAGCAGCCTTCAGGGGGCTGGAAACACCATATATTTT
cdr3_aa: CASSLQGAGNTIYF

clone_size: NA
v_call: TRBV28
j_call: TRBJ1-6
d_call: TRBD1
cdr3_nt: TGTGCCAGCAGGCCTCGACAGGGGACTAATTCACCCCTCCACTTT
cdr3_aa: CASRPRQGTNSPLHF

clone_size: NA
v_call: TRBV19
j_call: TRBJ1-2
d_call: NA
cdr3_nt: TGTGCCAGTAGTATAGGGGCAGGGGCCCATATCGACTATGGCTACACCTTC
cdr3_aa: CASSIGAGAHIDYGYTF

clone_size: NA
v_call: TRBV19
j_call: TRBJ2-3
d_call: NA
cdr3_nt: TGTGCCAGTAGTATATTCTCCGGAGGTTCGGGGGTCACAGATACGCAGTATTTT
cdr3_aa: CASSIFSGGSGVTDTQYF

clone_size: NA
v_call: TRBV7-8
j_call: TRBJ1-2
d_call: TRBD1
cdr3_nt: TGTGCCAGCAGCTTAGCCGGGGACAGGGCCTACACCTTC
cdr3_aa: CASSLAGDRAYTF

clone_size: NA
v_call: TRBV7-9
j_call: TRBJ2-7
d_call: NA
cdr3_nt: TGTGCCAGCAGCTTCGTCTACGAGCAGTACTTC
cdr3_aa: CASSFVYEQYF

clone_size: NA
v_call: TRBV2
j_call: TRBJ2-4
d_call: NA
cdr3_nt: TGTGCCAGCAGTGAAGCGGGCGTGGCCAAAAACATTCAGTACTTC
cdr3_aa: CASSEAGVAKNIQYF

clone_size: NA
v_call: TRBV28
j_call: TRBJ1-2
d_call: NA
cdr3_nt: TGTGCCAGCAGTTCCTCAGGGTATGGCTACACCTTC
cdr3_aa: CASSSSGYGYTF